Listed below are T cell receptor beta chains from one sample, sequenced in a study of shared clonotypes between healthy human individuals. Repertoires were generated with immunoSEQ multiplex PCR, while TCRdb's copy carries only in-frame clones and drops some. Seen here are about 1,500,000 clones, roughly 96% observed once, and the top ten hold about 1.2%. Specimen: naive CD4+ T cells sorted from blood. Receptor source: a man aged 30 to 45 in good health. Each CDR3 is given with its conserved first and last residue. D genes are given only for firm matches. Only some rows state a clone size, as once, few, many or a class for expanded clones.

. | TRBD2 | TRBJ2-1 | TRBV2 | CASGRLAANNEQFF | TGTGCCAGCGGGAGACTAGCGGCCAACAATGAGCAGTTCTTC
. | . | TRBJ2-7 | TRBV6-6 | CASSRTDIYEQYF | TGTGCCAGCAGCAGGACGGACATCTACGAGCAGTACTTC
. | TRBD2 | TRBJ2-3 | TRBV5-5 | CASSLGLAGGLSTDTQYF | TGTGCCAGCAGCTTGGGTCTAGCGGGAGGGCTCAGCACAGATACGCAGTATTTT
. | . | TRBJ2-7 | TRBV5-1 | CASSLGSGSYEQYF | TGCGCCAGCAGCTTGGGGTCAGGGTCCTACGAGCAGTACTTC
once | . | TRBJ2-5 | TRBV7-7 | CASSLGAQETQYF | TGTGCTAGCAGCTTAGGTGCTCAAGAGACCCAGTACTTC
. | TRBD2 | TRBJ2-6 | TRBV10-3 | CASGGTSGNSGANVLTF | TGTGCCAGTGGGGGGACTAGCGGGAACTCTGGGGCCAACGTCCTGACTTTC
. | . | TRBJ2-3 | TRBV5-1 | CASSPAVQRVSTDTQYF | TGCGCCAGCAGCCCGGCGGTCCAGCGGGTCTCCACAGATACGCAGTATTTT
. | . | TRBJ2-3 | TRBV11-3 | CASSLSTGPTDTQYF | TGTGCCAGCAGCCTGAGCACAGGGCCCACAGATACGCAGTATTTT
. | . | TRBJ2-7 | TRBV27 | CASSRTPARDEQYF | TGTGCCAGCAGCCGAACCCCAGCCAGGGACGAGCAGTACTTC
once | . | TRBJ1-4 | TRBV7-2 | CASSQVRGGVQKLFF | TGTGCCAGCAGCCAAGTCAGGGGTGGTGTTCAAAAACTGTTTTTT
. | . | TRBJ2-5 | TRBV28 | CASSPRGGGSETQYF | TGTGCCAGCAGTCCCCGAGGGGGAGGGAGTGAGACCCAGTACTTC
. | TRBD1 | TRBJ1-1 | TRBV29-1 | CSVTGDTEAFF | TGCAGCGTGACAGGGGACACTGAAGCTTTCTTT
. | . | TRBJ2-5 | TRBV6-1 | CASSEVGIQETQYF | TGTGCCAGCAGTGAAGTGGGTATACAAGAGACCCAGTACTTC
. | . | TRBJ1-1 | TRBV10-3 | CAISELTDTEAFF | TGTGCCATCAGTGAGCTGACGGACACTGAAGCTTTCTTT
. | . | TRBJ2-3 | TRBV5-1 | CASSLALQASTDTQYF | TGCGCCAGCAGCTTGGCCCTACAGGCGAGCACAGATACGCAGTATTTT
. | . | TRBJ1-2 | TRBV7-2 | CASSPSGYGYTF | TGTGCCAGCAGCCCTTCAGGGTATGGCTACACCTTC
. | . | TRBJ1-1 | TRBV7-9 | CASSSQFGMNTEAFF | TGTGCCAGCAGCTCGCAGTTTGGGATGAACACTGAAGCTTTCTTT
. | . | TRBJ2-4 | TRBV25-1 | CASTSKNIQYF | TGTGCCAGCACTTCCAAAAACATTCAGTACTTC
once | . | TRBJ2-7 | TRBV30 | CAWSRGLSVEQYF | TGTGCCTGGAGTCGGGGACTTTCGGTCGAGCAGTACTTC
. | . | TRBJ2-2 | TRBV4-2 | CASSQVGFTSGELFF | TGTGCCAGCAGCCAAGTTGGGTTTACGTCCGGGGAGCTGTTTTTT
. | . | TRBJ2-5 | TRBV5-1 | CASSPDGSQETQYF | TGCGCCAGCAGCCCGGACGGCTCCCAAGAGACCCAGTACTTC
. | . | TRBJ2-1 | TRBV6-1 | CASSEAFTYNEQFF | TGTGCCAGCAGTGAAGCCTTCACCTACAATGAGCAGTTCTTC
. | . | TRBJ1-5 | TRBV5-5 | CASSGGTYSNQPQHF | TGTGCCAGCAGCGGGGGGACGTATAGCAATCAGCCCCAGCATTTT
. | . | TRBJ1-1 | TRBV28 | CASSFSGRPTEAFF | TGTGCCAGCAGTTTCTCCGGCAGGCCCACTGAAGCTTTCTTT
once | TRBD1 | TRBJ2-7 | TRBV6-5 | CASSYIRTGRREQYF | TGTGCCAGCAGTTACATAAGGACAGGCAGGCGCGAGCAGTACTTC
. | . | TRBJ1-2 | TRBV2 | CASTRGGVDGYTF | TGTGCCAGCACCCGAGGGGGGGTCGATGGCTACACCTTC
. | . | TRBJ2-6 | TRBV28 | CASSEQGAGANVLTF | TGTGCCAGCAGTGAACAGGGAGCGGGGGCCAACGTCCTGACTTTC
. | . | TRBJ1-5 | TRBV6-1 | CASSDFSLKNQPQHF | TGTGCCAGCAGTGATTTCTCTCTGAAGAATCAGCCCCAGCATTTT
once | TRBD1 | TRBJ1-2 | TRBV28 | CASSSGTALYYGYTF | TGTGCCAGCAGTTCTGGGACAGCGCTTTACTATGGCTACACCTTC
. | TRBD2 | TRBJ2-1 | TRBV25-1 | CASSESAGLAGEDEQFF | TGTGCCAGCAGTGAATCCGCCGGACTAGCGGGAGAAGATGAGCAGTTCTTC
. | TRBD1 | TRBJ2-3 | TRBV28 | CASRPDRGGTDTQYF | TGTGCCAGCAGACCTGACAGGGGAGGCACAGATACGCAGTATTTT
. | TRBD1 | TRBJ2-7 | TRBV5-5 | CASSLVILGTGSSYEQYF | TGTGCCAGCAGCTTGGTTATTCTGGGGACAGGCAGCTCCTACGAGCAGTACTTC
. | . | TRBJ2-7 | TRBV5-6 | CASSPGHLYYEQYF | TGTGCCAGCAGCCCAGGACATCTTTATTACGAGCAGTACTTC
. | TRBD1 | TRBJ2-7 | TRBV5-4 | CASSPRTGGSYEQYF | TGTGCCAGCAGCCCGCGGACAGGGGGCAGCTACGAGCAGTACTTC
. | TRBD2 | TRBJ2-7 | TRBV18 | CASSPELAGGRNEQYF | TGTGCCAGCTCACCAGAATTAGCGGGAGGTCGAAACGAGCAGTACTTC
once | TRBD2 | TRBJ2-1 | TRBV5-1 | CASSPGLAGPYNEQFF | TGCGCCAGCAGCCCTGGACTAGCGGGTCCCTACAATGAGCAGTTCTTC
. | . | TRBJ2-3 | TRBV28 | CASSPADPWGATDTQYF | TGTGCCAGCAGCCCAGCGGACCCGTGGGGAGCCACAGATACGCAGTATTTT
. | TRBD2 | TRBJ2-2 | TRBV6-6 | CASSGTTGGELFF | TGTGCCAGCAGTGGGACTACAGGCGGGGAGCTGTTTTTT
. | . | TRBJ2-7 | TRBV5-4 | CASSPEVSASSYEQYF | TGTGCCAGCAGCCCGGAGGTCAGCGCGAGCTCCTACGAGCAGTACTTC
. | TRBD2 | TRBJ2-5 | TRBV19 | CASSTSGSGETQYF | TGTGCCAGTAGTACCAGCGGGAGCGGTGAGACCCAGTACTTC
once | TRBD2 | TRBJ2-1 | TRBV5-1 | CASSLETSIGNEQFF | TGCGCCAGCAGCTTGGAGACTAGCATAGGCAATGAGCAGTTCTTC
. | TRBD1 | TRBJ2-5 | TRBV18 | CASSPLGQGGQQTQYF | TGTGCCAGCTCACCACTGGGACAGGGGGGACAACAGACCCAGTACTTC
. | TRBD2 | TRBJ2-7 | TRBV10-3 | CAISGTSGTYEQYF | TGTGCCATCAGTGGGACTAGCGGAACCTACGAGCAGTACTTC
. | TRBD1 | TRBJ2-3 | TRBV10-3 | CAIKQGGTDTQYF | TGTGCCATCAAGCAGGGGGGCACAGATACGCAGTATTTT
. | TRBD1 | TRBJ2-3 | TRBV5-1 | CASSAGQGFDTQYF | TGCGCCAGCAGCGCCGGACAGGGTTTTGATACGCAGTATTTT
. | . | TRBJ2-1 | TRBV10-1 | CASSERFPAAYNEQFF | TGCGCCAGCAGTGAGAGGTTTCCAGCAGCCTACAATGAGCAGTTCTTC
. | . | TRBJ2-7 | TRBV2 | CASSDLGQGSSYEQYF | TGTGCCAGCAGTGATCTAGGGCAGGGGAGCTCCTACGAGCAGTACTTC
. | . | TRBJ1-5 | TRBV7-9 | CASSPGAAMYSNQPQHF | TGTGCCAGCAGCCCCGGGGCAGCAATGTATAGCAATCAGCCCCAGCATTTT
. | . | TRBJ2-3 | TRBV2 | CGGGTRDTDTQYF | TGTGGGGGGGGGACAAGAGACACAGATACGCAGTATTTT
. | TRBD2 | TRBJ2-7 | TRBV7-2 | CASSFHLAGDLSSYEQYF | TGTGCCAGCAGCTTCCACCTAGCGGGAGACCTGAGCTCCTACGAGCAGTACTTC
. | TRBD1 | TRBJ1-2 | TRBV5-4 | CASSLGGQPYGYTF | TGTGCCAGCAGCTTGGGGGGACAGCCCTATGGCTACACCTTC
. | . | TRBJ2-3 | TRBV20-1 | CSKAITDTQYF | TGCAGTAAGGCGATCACAGATACGCAGTATTTT
. | . | TRBJ2-7 | TRBV5-6 | CASSLASGFEQYF | TGTGCCAGCAGCTTGGCCTCCGGGTTCGAGCAGTACTTC
. | . | TRBJ2-1 | TRBV19 | CASKLGAAVDEQFF | TGTGCCAGTAAGTTGGGGGCCGCGGTCGATGAGCAGTTCTTC
. | TRBD1 | TRBJ2-7 | TRBV18 | CASSPRWTGAYEQYF | TGTGCCAGCTCACCACGATGGACAGGGGCCTACGAGCAGTACTTC